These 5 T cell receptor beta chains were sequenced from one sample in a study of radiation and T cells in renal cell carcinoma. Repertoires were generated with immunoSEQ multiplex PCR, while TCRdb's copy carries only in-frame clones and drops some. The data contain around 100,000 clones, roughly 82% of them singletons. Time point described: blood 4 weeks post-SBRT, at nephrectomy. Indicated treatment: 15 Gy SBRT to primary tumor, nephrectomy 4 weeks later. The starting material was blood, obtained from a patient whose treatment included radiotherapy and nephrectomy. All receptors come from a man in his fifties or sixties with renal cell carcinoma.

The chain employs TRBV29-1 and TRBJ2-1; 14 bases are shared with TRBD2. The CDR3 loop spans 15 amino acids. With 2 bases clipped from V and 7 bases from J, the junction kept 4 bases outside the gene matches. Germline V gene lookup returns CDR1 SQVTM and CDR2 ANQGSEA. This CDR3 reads CSVEPGTSGSNEQFF. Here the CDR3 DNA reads TGCAGCGTTGAACCCGGGACTAGCGGGAGTAATGAGCAGTTCTTC.

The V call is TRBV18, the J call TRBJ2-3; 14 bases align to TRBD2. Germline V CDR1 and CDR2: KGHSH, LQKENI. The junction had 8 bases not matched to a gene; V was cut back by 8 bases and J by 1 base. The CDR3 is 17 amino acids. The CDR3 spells CASAKGLAGGGTDTQYF. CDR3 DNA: TGTGCCAGCGCAAAAGGACTAGCGGGAGGTGGCACAGATACGCAGTATTTT. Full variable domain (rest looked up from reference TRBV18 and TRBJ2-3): NAGVMQNPRHLVRRRGQEARLRCSPMKGHSHVYWYRQLPEEGLKFMVYLQKENIIDESGMPKERFSAEFPKEGPSILRIQQVVRGDSAAYFCASAKGLAGGGTDTQYFGPGTRLTVL.

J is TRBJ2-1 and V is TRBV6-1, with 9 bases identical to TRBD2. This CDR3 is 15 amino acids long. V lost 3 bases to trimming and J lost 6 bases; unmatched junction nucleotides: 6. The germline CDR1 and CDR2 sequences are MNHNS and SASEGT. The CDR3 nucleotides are TGTGCCAGCAGTGATGGCGGGAGGGGTTCCAATGAGCAGTTCTTC. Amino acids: CASSDGGRGSNEQFF.

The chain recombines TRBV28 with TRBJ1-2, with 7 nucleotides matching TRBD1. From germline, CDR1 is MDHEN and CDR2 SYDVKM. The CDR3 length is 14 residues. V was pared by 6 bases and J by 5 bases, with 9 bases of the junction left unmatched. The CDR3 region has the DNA TGTGCCAGCAGACGACTCAGACAGGGTTATGGCTACACCTTC. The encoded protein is CASRRLRQGYGYTF.

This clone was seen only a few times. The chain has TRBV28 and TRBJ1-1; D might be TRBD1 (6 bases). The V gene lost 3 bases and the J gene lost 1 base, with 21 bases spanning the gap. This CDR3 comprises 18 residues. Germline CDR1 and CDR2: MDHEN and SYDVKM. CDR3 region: CASSFPRQGREGNTEAFF. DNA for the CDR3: TGTGCCAGCAGTTTCCCTCGTCAGGGGCGCGAGGGGAACACTGAAGCTTTCTTT.